This T cell receptor beta chain comes out of a study of T cell responses to AZD1222 COVID-19 vaccine. In the case of this clone: Its specificity is not known.

V was trimmed by 5 bases and J by 9 bases, leaving 18 bases between them. The germline CDR1 and CDR2 sequences are SGHAT and FQNNGV. CDR3 length: 14 amino acids. Only in-frame clones appear in the TCRdb table, and some are missing; sequencing was by immunoSEQ multiplex PCR. This sample has around 60,000 clones, with 75% to 95% found just once. Study conclusions and caveats: Most donors were white British, females outnumbered males, and clonal diversity was possibly underestimated.

Here the sequenced sample was peripheral blood, taken 28 days after the second dose of the MenACWY control vaccine. This chain uses TRBV11-2 with TRBJ2-3; possibly TRBD2 for D (5 bases). The sequence was collected from an adult who received the MenACWY meningococcal vaccine as a control. The CDR3 loop reads CASSTRQSAGTQYF. DNA of the CDR3: TGTGCCAGCAGCACCCGCCAGTCGGCGGGCACGCAGTATTTT. The variable domain in full, completed from reference TRBV11-2 and TRBJ2-3, reads EAGVAQSPRYKIIEKRQSVAFWCNPISGHATLYWYQQILGQGPKLLIQFQNNGVVDDSQLPKDRFSAERLKGVDSTLKIQPAKLEDSAVYLCASSTRQSAGTQYFGPGTRLTVL.